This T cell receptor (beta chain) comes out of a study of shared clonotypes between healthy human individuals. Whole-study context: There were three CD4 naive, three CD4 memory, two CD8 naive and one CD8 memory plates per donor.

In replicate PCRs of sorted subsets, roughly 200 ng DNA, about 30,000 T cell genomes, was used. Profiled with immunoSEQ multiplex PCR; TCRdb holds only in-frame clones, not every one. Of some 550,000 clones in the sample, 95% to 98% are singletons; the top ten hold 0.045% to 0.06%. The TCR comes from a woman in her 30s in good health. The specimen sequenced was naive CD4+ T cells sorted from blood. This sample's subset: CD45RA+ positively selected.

The CDR3 DNA is TGTGCCAGCAGCTTCAGAGGCGGGGAGCTGTTTTTT. This translates into CASSFRGGELFF. The chain links TRBV5-5 to TRBJ2-2, with D unresolved. The CDR3 loop spans 12 amino acids. Germline V gene sequence: CDR1 SGHKS, CDR2 YYEKEE (reference sequence). V lost 2 bases, J lost 7 bases, and 6 bases lay in between.